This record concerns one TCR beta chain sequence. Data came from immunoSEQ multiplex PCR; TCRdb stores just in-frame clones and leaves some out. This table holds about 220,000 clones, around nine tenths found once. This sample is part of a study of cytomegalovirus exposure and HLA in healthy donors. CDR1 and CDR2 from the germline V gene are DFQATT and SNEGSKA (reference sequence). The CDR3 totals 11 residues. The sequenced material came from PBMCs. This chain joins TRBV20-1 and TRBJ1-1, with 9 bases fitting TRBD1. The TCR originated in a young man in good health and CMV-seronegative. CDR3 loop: CSGQGNTEAFF. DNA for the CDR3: TGCTCGGGACAGGGGAACACTGAAGCTTTCTTT.